A single sample is the source of the 26 T cell receptor beta chains below, sequenced in a study of T cell responses to AZD1222 COVID-19 vaccine. Some clones are missing from TCRdb's copy, which holds only in-frame ones; the method was immunoSEQ multiplex PCR. The sample gives 110,000 or so clones, around 90% of which show up once; roughly 12% is in the top ten. Source: peripheral blood, taken on day 0 of MenACWY control vaccination. These receptors were collected from an adult in good health.

The chain uses TRBV13 and TRBJ1-3; D unresolved. Germline CDR1 PRHDT, CDR2 FYEKMQ (reference sequence). This CDR3 contains 15 residues. The V end was cut by 5 bases, the J end by 4 bases, with 15 bases between. The CDR3 protein is CASSQQYVSGNTIYF. The CDR3, as DNA: TGTGCCAGCAGCCAACAGTATGTGTCGGGAAACACCATATATTTT. The variable domain in full, completed from reference TRBV13 and TRBJ1-3, reads AAGVIQSPRHLIKEKRETATLKCYPIPRHDTVYWYQQGPGQDPQFLISFYEKMQSDKGSIPDRFSAQQFSDYHSELNMSSLELGDSALYFCASSQQYVSGNTIYFGEGSWLTVV.

This sequence joins TRBV4-3 and TRBJ1-1; D is ambiguous. CDR1 is LGHNA and CDR2 is YSLEER in the germline V gene. The CDR3 is 13 residues long. Deletions cut 0 bases from V and 8 bases from J, with 10 bases between. In DNA, the CDR3 is TGCGCCAGCAGCCAAGATTCAAAAAGGGAAGCTTTCTTT. Protein product: CASSQDSKREAFF.

The V call is TRBV19, the J call TRBJ1-1; D is uncertain. The CDR3 extends over 14 amino acids. V was cut by 5 bases and J by 1 base, with 11 bases left in between. CDR1 is LNHDA, CDR2 SQIVND, per germline (reference sequence). CDR3 residues: CASSSHLGNTEAFF. The CDR3 nucleotides read TGTGCCAGTAGTTCCCACCTGGGGAACACTGAAGCTTTCTTT.

The chain recombines TRBV27 with TRBJ2-1; D ambiguous. Per the germline V gene, CDR1 is MNHEY and CDR2 is SMNVEV (reference sequence). The CDR3 is 14 residues long. The V gene lost 5 bases and the J gene lost 2 bases, with 10 bases spanning the gap. This chain's CDR3 is CASSPFGAYNEQFF. The CDR3 bases are TGTGCCAGCAGTCCCTTCGGCGCCTACAATGAGCAGTTCTTC.

The rearrangement links TRBV27 to TRBJ2-1; D is unclear. The CDR3 spans 14 residues. From germline, CDR1 is MNHEY and CDR2 SMNVEV (reference sequence). V lost 5 bases and J lost 1, with 9 bases in between. The CDR3 DNA reads TGTGCCAGCAGTCGGACCAATTCCTACAATGAGCAGTTCTTC. Translation gives CASSRTNSYNEQFF.

The chain uses TRBV10-3 and TRBJ1-4; D call uncertain. Germline V gene lookup returns CDR1 ENHRY and CDR2 SYGVKD. This CDR3 is 13 amino acids long. The V and J ends lost 4 bases and 7 bases respectively, with 10 bases between them. CDR3 nucleotide sequence: TGTGCCATCAGTGGAGAGTTTTTTGAAAAACTGTTTTTT. Amino acids: CAISGEFFEKLFF.

V and J are TRBV6-1 and TRBJ1-3; D gene unclear. The CDR3 is 16 residues long. Germline CDR1 and CDR2: MNHNS and SASEGT. With 3 bases removed from V and 0 bases from J, the gap between germline ends came to 12 bases. The CDR3 DNA follows: TGTGCCAGCAGTGAGGGCACTGGATACTCTGGAAACACCATATATTTT. Its protein product is CASSEGTGYSGNTIYF.

This chain connects TRBV3-1 (or the pseudogene TRBV3-2) to TRBJ1-2, with 12 nucleotides matching TRBD1. This CDR3 spans 13 amino acids. Germline V gene data show CDR1 as LGHDT and CDR2 as YNNKEL (reference sequence). The CDR3 bases are TGTGCTACGTGGGGACAGGGGGCGCGAGGCTACACCTTC. Translation: CATWGQGARGYTF.

CDR3 nucleotides: TGTGCCAGCAGCTATGGGAGGGCGGGAACTAATGAAAAACTGTTTTTT. This codes for CASSYGRAGTNEKLFF. The rearrangement uses TRBV7-9 and TRBJ1-4; D not certain. The V end lost 4 bases, the J end lost 1 base, and 13 bases lay between the germline ends. The germline CDR1 and CDR2 sequences are SEHNR and FQNEAQ (reference sequence). The CDR3 runs to 16 residues.

J is TRBJ2-7 and V is TRBV12-3 or TRBV12-4; D is unclear. V was pared by 1 base and J by 2 bases, with 6 bases between. CDR3 size: 13 residues. The CDR3 region has the DNA TGTGCCAGCAGTTTAGTGGTCCCCTACGAGCAGTACTTC. This codes for CASSLVVPYEQYF.

This rearrangement joins TRBV7-9 to TRBJ1-4; D unresolved. V lost 0 bases and J lost 5, with 10 bases in between. Per the germline V gene, CDR1 is SEHNR and CDR2 is FQNEAQ (reference sequence). The CDR3 contains 15 residues. For the CDR3, the DNA is TGTGCCAGCAGCTTAGCATCTGCCTCCAATGAAAAACTGTTTTTT. Protein: CASSLASASNEKLFF.

This chain connects TRBV24-1 to TRBJ2-5; D is undetermined. This CDR3 region has 13 residues. Per the germline V gene, CDR1 is KGHDR and CDR2 is SFDVKD. Trimming cost V 4 bases and J 4 bases, with 9 bases left between them. As DNA, the CDR3 is TGTGCCACCAGTGAGGGGTATCGAGAGACCCAGTACTTC. Translated, it gives CATSEGYRETQYF.

This chain joins TRBV2 and TRBJ2-7, with D perhaps TRBD1 (5 bases). Germline V gene sequence: CDR1 SNHLY, CDR2 FYNNEI. The CDR3 extends over 15 amino acids. The V end lost 6 bases, the J end lost 3 bases, and 18 bases lay between the germline ends. The CDR3 sequence is CASRTAPEVGYEQYF. In DNA form, the CDR3 reads TGTGCCAGCAGGACAGCCCCCGAGGTCGGCTACGAGCAGTACTTC.

CDR3 in amino acids: CASSQETGTPGYEQYF. The CDR3, as DNA: TGTGCCAGCAGCCAAGAGACGGGAACGCCTGGCTACGAGCAGTACTTC. The rearrangement uses TRBV4-2 and TRBJ2-7; D perhaps matches TRBD2 (5 bases). V lost 0 bases, J lost 3 bases, and 15 bases lay in between. Germline CDR1 reads LGHNA; CDR2 reads YNFKEQ. This CDR3 is 16 amino acids long.

J is TRBJ2-3 and V is TRBV9; a possible D gene is TRBD1 (5 bases). This CDR3 is built from 16 residues. Germline assignment: CDR1 SGDLS and CDR2 YYNGEE. Trimming pared 0 bases from V and 2 bases from J, leaving 13 bases between. CDR3 region: CASSVGGQGLTDTQYF. CDR3 in DNA: TGTGCCAGCAGCGTAGGGGGTCAGGGCCTCACAGATACGCAGTATTTT.

This sequence joins TRBV9 and TRBJ2-2; possible D gene TRBD1, 6 bases. Deletions cut 0 bases from V and 5 bases from J, with 17 bases between. The length of the CDR3 is 17 residues. Germline values: CDR1 SGDLS, CDR2 YYNGEE. This CDR3 reads CASSVGVQGIGTGELFF. CDR3 DNA: TGTGCCAGCAGCGTAGGCGTACAGGGAATAGGGACCGGGGAGCTGTTTTTT. The full variable domain, with the rest looked up from reference TRBV9 and TRBJ2-2, is DSGVTQTPKHLITATGQRVTLRCSPRSGDLSVYWYQQSLDQGLQFLIQYYNGEERAKGNILERFSAQQFPDLHSELNLSSLELGDSALYFCASSVGVQGIGTGELFFGEGSRLTVL.

This sequence joins TRBV11-2 and TRBJ1-1, with D tentatively TRBD1 (6 bases). V dropped 5 bases and J dropped 2 bases, with 9 bases sitting between them. The CDR3 extends over 13 amino acids. The germline gives CDR1 SGHAT, CDR2 FQNNGV. CDR3 bases: TGTGCCAGCAGCCGGGACACCAACACTGAAGCTTTCTTT. Its translation is CASSRDTNTEAFF.

The rearrangement joins TRBV27 to TRBJ1-5, with D possibly being TRBD1 (5 bases). CDR1 is MNHEY, CDR2 SMNVEV, per germline (reference sequence). CDR3 size: 14 residues. V gave up 4 bases and J gave up 0 bases, with 7 bases separating them. In DNA, the CDR3 is TGTGCCAGCAGTTCAGGGAATAGCAATCAGCCCCAGCATTTT. It translates to CASSSGNSNQPQHF.

The chain combines TRBV19 with TRBJ1-1, with no clear D. CDR3 size: 17 residues. Germline CDR1 is LNHDA and CDR2 is SQIVND (reference sequence). The ends were cut back, 5 bases at V and 0 bases at J, with 19 bases in the middle. This CDR3 is CASSRKTVNRLNTEAFF. In nucleotides, the CDR3 is TGTGCCAGTAGTCGAAAAACGGTGAATCGGTTGAACACTGAAGCTTTCTTT.

This clone came up once. This chain uses TRBV5-1 with TRBJ2-5, with 7 bases that match TRBD1. The CDR3 consists of 15 residues. Germline trimming cut 1 base from V and 5 bases from J; bases unmatched to any gene: 8. Germline CDR1 is SGHRS and CDR2 is YFSETQ. The DNA for the CDR3 is TGCGCCAGCAGCTTGACGGGACAGATTGGGGAGACCCAGTACTTC. Residues: CASSLTGQIGETQYF.

The chain is built from TRBV29-1 and TRBJ2-5, with 9 positions matching TRBD1. The junction had 15 bases not matched to a gene; V was cut back by 7 bases and J by 6 bases. The length of the CDR3 is 15 residues. Germline V lookup: CDR1 SQVTM, CDR2 ANQGSEA. The DNA of the CDR3 is TGCAGCGCTAGACTGGGGACAGGGCCCGTGAAGACCCAGTACTTC. Protein sequence: CSARLGTGPVKTQYF.

The rearrangement links TRBV10-3 to TRBJ1-2, with 7 bases lining up with TRBD1. CDR3 length: 16 amino acids. The V gene end was trimmed by 6 bases and the J gene end by 0 bases; junction bases not matched to a gene: 10. Germline V gene sequence: CDR1 ENHRY, CDR2 SYGVKD. The CDR3 nucleotides read TGTGCCATCAGCGACCCTCCGGGACAGACTAACTATGGCTACACCTTC. As protein: CAISDPPGQTNYGYTF.

The CDR3 protein is CASGIGRLNYGYTF. The CDR3 DNA reads TGTGCCAGCGGAATCGGGCGGCTTAACTATGGCTACACCTTC. The chain is built from TRBV7-9 and TRBJ1-2, with D unclear. Trimming took off 8 bases at V and 1 base at J, with 14 bases between the two ends. In germline, CDR1 is SEHNR, CDR2 FQNEAQ (reference sequence). CDR3 length: 14 residues.

This chain joins TRBV9 and TRBJ2-1; 8 nucleotides line up with TRBD2. The CDR3 is 15 amino acids. The germline gives CDR1 SGDLS, CDR2 YYNGEE. The ends lost 3 bases at V and 2 bases at J; junction bases unmatched: 4. The DNA of the CDR3 is TGTGCCAGCAGCGCCCTAGCGGGTACCTACAATGAGCAGTTCTTC. It is translated as CASSALAGTYNEQFF.

The CDR3, as DNA: TGTGCCAGCAGTTCCGCATGGAGCTCCTATAATTCACCCCTCCACTTT. Protein: CASSSAWSSYNSPLHF. The chain has TRBV6-2 or TRBV6-3 and TRBJ1-6; D is undetermined. Germline V lookup: CDR1 MNHEY, CDR2 SVGEGT. With 4 bases removed from V and 0 bases from J, the gap between germline ends came to 10 bases. CDR3 length equals 16 residues.

This chain connects TRBV7-2 to TRBJ1-6; 9 bases agree with TRBD1. The V and J ends lost 5 bases and 9 bases, in that order; junction bases with no gene match: 11. The V gene's germline CDR1 is SGHTA and CDR2 FQGNSA. The CDR3 has 16 amino acids. The CDR3 spells CASSTRTGEGGSPLHF. CDR3 DNA sequence: TGTGCCAGCAGCACCCGGACAGGGGAGGGGGGTTCACCCCTCCACTTT.